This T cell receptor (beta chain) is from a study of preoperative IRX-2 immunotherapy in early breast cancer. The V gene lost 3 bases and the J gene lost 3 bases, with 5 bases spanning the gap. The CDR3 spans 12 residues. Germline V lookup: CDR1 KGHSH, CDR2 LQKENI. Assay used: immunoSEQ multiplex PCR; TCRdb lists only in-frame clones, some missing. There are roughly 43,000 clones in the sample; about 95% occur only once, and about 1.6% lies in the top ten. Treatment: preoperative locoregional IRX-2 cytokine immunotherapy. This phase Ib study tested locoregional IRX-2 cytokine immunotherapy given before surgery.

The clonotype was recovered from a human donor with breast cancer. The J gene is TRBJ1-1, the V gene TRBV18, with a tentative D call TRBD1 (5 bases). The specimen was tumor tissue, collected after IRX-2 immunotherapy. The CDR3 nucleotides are TGTGCCAGCTCACCGGGGGACACTGAAGCTTTCTTT. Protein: CASSPGDTEAFF.